This passage covers 10 T cell receptor beta chains from one sample sequenced in a study of blood T cells in healthy people across ages. Alongside a J-beta primer mix, a sample-barcoded 5' primer served in a second PCR lasting about 7 to 12 cycles. Using its own MiXCR run on the 5' RACE reads, TCRdb lists one record per CDR3 protein. Here the sample spans 800,000 to 1,000,000 distinct CDR3 sequences, roughly 52% being singletons. The sample was blood. The receptors here all came from a man aged 25-45 years in good health.

This clonotype was counted a single time. The J gene is TRBJ2-3, the V gene TRBV18; TRBD2 matches at 9 bases. The CDR3 has 16 residues. Germline V gene lookup returns CDR1 KGHSH and CDR2 LQKENI. Trimming at V came to 2 bases and at J to 2 bases, leaving 5 bases not matched to a gene. CDR3 in amino acids: CASSPNIAGDTDTQYF. For the CDR3, the DNA is TGTGCCAGCTCACCAAACATAGCGGGGGACACAGATACGCAGTATTTT.

The chain combines TRBV20-1 with TRBJ1-5, with TRBD1 matching over 8 bases. The CDR3 length is 15 residues. The ends lost 1 base at V and 3 bases at J; junction bases unmatched: 5. Germline assignment: CDR1 DFQATT and CDR2 SNEGSKA (reference sequence). Here the CDR3 reads CSARVPQGDNQPQHF. CDR3 nucleotides: TGCAGTGCTAGAGTCCCACAGGGGGACAATCAGCCCCAGCATTTT.

The V call is TRBV7-2, the J call TRBJ2-1; 10 bases align to TRBD2. Germline lookup yields CDR1 SGHTA and CDR2 FQGNSA. Trimming took 3 bases from V and 3 from J; bases not matched to a gene: 5. The CDR3 extends over 16 amino acids. The CDR3 DNA sequence: TGTGCCAGCAGCTTCGTTCTAGCGGGGGACTACAATGAGCAGTTCTTC. This encodes CASSFVLAGDYNEQFF. The full variable domain, with the rest looked up from reference TRBV7-2 and TRBJ2-1, is GAGVSQSPSNKVTEKGKDVELRCDPISGHTALYWYRQSLGQGLEFLIYFQGNSAPDKSGLPSDRFSAERTGGSVSTLTIQRTQQEDSAVYLCASSFVLAGDYNEQFFGPGTRLTVL.

The chain links TRBV10-3 to TRBJ1-1; TRBD1 agrees at 7 bases. Germline assignment: CDR1 ENHRY and CDR2 SYGVKD. The length of the CDR3 is 13 residues. Trimming at V came to 7 bases and at J to 8 bases, leaving 10 bases not matched to a gene. The DNA of the CDR3 is TGTGCCATCAATATGGACAGGTCGGGCGAAGCTTTCTTT. This gives the protein CAINMDRSGEAFF.

Note on this clonotype: With a much larger clone just one base away, this may be a read error. This chain links TRBV28 with TRBJ2-5, with a weak D call TRBD1 (6 bases). This CDR3 is 15 amino acids long. The germline CDR1 and CDR2 sequences are MDHEN and SYDVKM. CDR3 protein: CAGSSGTRGRETQYF. Written as DNA, the CDR3 is TGTGCCGGCAGTTCCGGGACAAGGGGGAGAGAGACCCAGTACTTC.

The V call is TRBV6-5, the J call TRBJ2-7; D perhaps matches TRBD2 (5 bases). CDR3 size: 12 residues. With 7 bases removed from V and 3 bases from J, the gap between germline ends came to 10 bases. CDR1 is MNHEY, CDR2 SVGAGI, per germline. DNA of the CDR3: TGTGCCAGCACGGGGTCAGGCTACGAGCAGTACTTC. Its translation: CASTGSGYEQYF.

This clonotype was seen a few times. The genes are TRBV20-1 and TRBJ2-3; D may correspond to TRBD1 or TRBD2 (6 bases each). There are 13 residues in the CDR3. V dropped 1 base and J dropped 7 bases, with 12 bases sitting between them. Germline V gene data show CDR1 as DFQATT and CDR2 as SNEGSKA (reference sequence). The CDR3 DNA is TGCAGTGCTAGAGTGGAGGGGGTCTATACGCAGTATTTT. Amino acid sequence: CSARVEGVYTQYF.

This clonotype has only a few counts. The V call is TRBV6-2 or TRBV6-3, the J call TRBJ1-5, with D tentatively TRBD1 (6 bases). CDR3 length equals 15 residues. V dropped 4 bases and J dropped 4 bases, with 14 bases sitting between them. The V gene's germline CDR1 is MNHEY and CDR2 SVGEGT. The CDR3 sequence: CASSSTGSWNQPQHF. The CDR3 DNA follows: TGTGCCAGCAGTTCCACAGGGAGTTGGAATCAGCCCCAGCATTTT.

This clonotype was found once. The chain links TRBV3-1 to TRBJ2-4; no clear D. The DNA end is more similar to TRBJ2-7, so the J call may be wrong. The germline V gene encodes CDR1 LGHDT and CDR2 YNNKEL (reference sequence). CDR3 length: 13 residues. The DNA of the CDR3 is TGTGCCAGCAGCCAGAGCAAAATACTCGAGCAGTACTTC. Translated, it gives CASSQSKILEQYF.

This sequence joins TRBV4-1 and TRBJ2-2, with a tentative D call TRBD1 (5 bases). The CDR3 has 16 residues. V lost 1 base and J lost 3, with 12 bases in between. Per germline, CDR1 MGHRA and CDR2 YSYEKL. CDR3 protein: CASSQVIGADTGELFF. The CDR3 DNA sequence: TGCGCCAGCAGCCAAGTGATAGGGGCGGACACCGGGGAGCTGTTTTTT.